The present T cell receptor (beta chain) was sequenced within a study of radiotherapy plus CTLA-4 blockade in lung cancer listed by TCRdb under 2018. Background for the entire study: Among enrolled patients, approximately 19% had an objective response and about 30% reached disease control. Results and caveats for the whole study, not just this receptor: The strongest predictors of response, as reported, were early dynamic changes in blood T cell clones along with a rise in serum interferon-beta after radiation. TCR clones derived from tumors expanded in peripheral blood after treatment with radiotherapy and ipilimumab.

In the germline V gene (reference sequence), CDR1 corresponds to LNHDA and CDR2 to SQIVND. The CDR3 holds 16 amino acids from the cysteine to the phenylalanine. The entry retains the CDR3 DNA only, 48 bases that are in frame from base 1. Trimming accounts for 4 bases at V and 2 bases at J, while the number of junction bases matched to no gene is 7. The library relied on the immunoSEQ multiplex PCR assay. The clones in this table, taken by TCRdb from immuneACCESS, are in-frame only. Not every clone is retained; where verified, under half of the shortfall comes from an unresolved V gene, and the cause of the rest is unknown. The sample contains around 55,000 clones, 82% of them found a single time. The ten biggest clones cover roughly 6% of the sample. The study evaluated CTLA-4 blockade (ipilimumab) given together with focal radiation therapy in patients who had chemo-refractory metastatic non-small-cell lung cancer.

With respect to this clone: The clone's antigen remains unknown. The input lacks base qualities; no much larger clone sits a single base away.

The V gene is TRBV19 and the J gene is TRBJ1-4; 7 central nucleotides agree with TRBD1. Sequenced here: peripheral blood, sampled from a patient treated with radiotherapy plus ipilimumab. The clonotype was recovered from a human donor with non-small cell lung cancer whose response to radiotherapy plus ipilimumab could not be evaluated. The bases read TGTGCCAGTAGTACCCAGGGGGGTGTCACTAATGAAAAACTGTTTTTT. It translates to CASSTQGGVTNEKLFF.